Presented here are 15 T cell receptor beta chains from one specimen sequenced in a study of T-cell memory formation after mild COVID-19. TCRdb reanalysed the 5' RACE reads using MiXCR and keeps one entry per CDR3 protein. The data contain roughly 480,000 distinct CDR3 sequences, 25% of them singletons. The sequenced material came from PBMCs or a T cell subset sorted from them (not recorded which). These receptors came from an adult woman who had mild COVID-19 (a few samples of this study predate the infection). Cell type and time point are not known.

In this sample, this clonotype turned up a few times. V and J are TRBV11-1 and TRBJ2-1; 11 bases align to TRBD2. Germline V gives CDR1 SGHAT, CDR2 FQDESV (reference sequence). This CDR3 has 16 residues. Trimming took 3 bases from V and 5 from J; bases not matched to a gene: 6. The CDR3 region has the DNA TGTGCCAGCAGCTTGGCCGGGACTAGCGGCCACAATGAGCAGTTCTTC. Its translation: CASSLAGTSGHNEQFF.

The CDR3 spells CASRPRTSGRGVTGELFF. CDR3 DNA: TGTGCCAGCAGACCCAGGACTAGCGGGAGAGGGGTCACCGGGGAGCTGTTTTTT. The rearrangement links TRBV7-9 to TRBJ2-2, with 13 positions matching TRBD2. The CDR3 has 18 residues. V gave up 6 bases and J gave up 4 bases; unmatched junction bases: 11. The germline CDR1 and CDR2 sequences are SEHNR and FQNEAQ (reference sequence).

The chain has TRBV15 and TRBJ2-5; 12 nucleotides line up with TRBD2. The V segment lost 4 bases and the J segment 5 bases; nucleotides outside the gene matches: 8. Per the germline V gene, CDR1 is LNHNV and CDR2 is YYDKDF (reference sequence). This CDR3 region has 16 residues. The CDR3 sequence is CATSTGLAGMAETQYF. The CDR3 coding sequence is TGTGCCACCAGCACCGGACTAGCGGGAATGGCGGAGACCCAGTACTTC.

The gene calls are TRBV7-2 and TRBJ2-7; 14 bases are a match to TRBD2. This CDR3 region has 16 residues. V lost 5 bases, J lost 3 bases, and 6 bases stayed unmatched. The germline V gene encodes CDR1 SGHTA and CDR2 FQGNSA. The CDR3 reads CASSLRTSGRLYEQYF. The CDR3 bases are TGTGCCAGCAGCCTCAGGACTAGCGGGAGGCTCTACGAGCAGTACTTC.

This clonotype was detected only a few times. The chain employs TRBV29-1 and TRBJ2-7; the match to TRBD1 covers 8 bases. CDR1 is SQVTM, CDR2 ANQGSEA, per germline. The CDR3 loop spans 16 amino acids. V shed 4 bases, J shed 7 bases, and the junction held 18 bases outside the gene matches. The CDR3 coding sequence is TGCAGCGTTGCCGCCGGTGGAGGGACAGGTGGTTTGGAGCAGTACTTC. Translation: CSVAAGGGTGGLEQYF.

This rearrangement joins TRBV5-1 to TRBJ1-2; D remains unclear. Trimming left V 1 base short and J 10 bases short, with 8 bases between. The CDR3 spans 11 residues. The germline CDR1 and CDR2 sequences are SGHRS and YFSETQ. The CDR3 bases are TGCGCCAGCAGCTTGATGGGCGACTACACCTTC. This encodes CASSLMGDYTF.

This clonotype was detected a few times. The chain is built from TRBV19 and TRBJ2-2; D is ambiguous. V lost 6 bases, J lost 6 bases, and 17 bases lay in between. CDR1 LNHDA and CDR2 SQIVND come from the germline V gene (reference sequence). The CDR3 runs 15 residues. The CDR3: CASRPARSGAGELFF. Here the CDR3 DNA reads TGTGCCAGTAGGCCGGCGAGGTCAGGAGCCGGGGAGCTGTTTTTT.

There are many counts of this clonotype. This sequence joins TRBV5-1 and TRBJ2-5; D is unclear. This CDR3 has 13 residues. The V end was cut by 2 bases, the J end by 1 base, with 6 bases between. In germline, CDR1 is SGHRS, CDR2 YFSETQ. The chain's CDR3 is CASSFMVQETQYF. The CDR3 DNA sequence: TGCGCCAGCAGCTTTATGGTCCAAGAGACCCAGTACTTC.

A few counts support this clonotype. The chain uses TRBV7-3 and TRBJ2-7; 9 bases line up with TRBD1. Germline V gene lookup returns CDR1 SGHTA and CDR2 FQGTGA. The CDR3 totals 15 residues. Trimming removed 2 bases from V and 5 bases from J; junction bases left unmatched: 7. This CDR3 reads CASSLVPGQGHEQYF. The CDR3 DNA sequence: TGTGCCAGCAGCTTAGTCCCGGGACAGGGCCACGAGCAGTACTTC.

The chain couples TRBV24-1 to TRBJ2-1; tentatively, D is TRBD1 (6 bases). V was clipped by 6 bases and J by 10 bases, with 12 bases between them. This CDR3 region has 12 residues. Germline CDR1 KGHDR, CDR2 SFDVKD. For the CDR3, the DNA is TGTGCCACCAGTAGGACAGCCCCCGAGCAGTTCTTC. Its protein is CATSRTAPEQFF.

Turning to this clonotype: One base away lies a much larger clone, so this may be a sequencing read error. Since the CDR3 does not end with the conserved phenylalanine or tryptophan, this likely comes from a read error. The genes are TRBV9 and TRBJ2-3; unclear D gene. Germline CDR1 SGDLS, CDR2 YYNGEE. The V end was cut by 0 bases, the J end by 2 bases, with 4 bases between. The CDR3 spans 13 residues. CDR3 sequence (DNA): TGTGCCAGCAGCGTAGGGGACACAGATACGCAGTATCTT. Residues: CASSVGDTDTQYL.

The CDR3 region has the DNA TGTGCCAGCAGGGTTAGACGGGAGGAGACCCAGTACTTC. As protein: CASRVRREETQYF. The rearrangement links TRBV7-8 to TRBJ2-5, with D possibly being TRBD2 (6 bases). Trimming cost V 6 bases and J 5 bases, with 13 bases left between them. Germline lookup yields CDR1 SGHVS and CDR2 FQNEAQ. This CDR3 is 13 amino acids long.

The table lists this clonotype with a few counts. The rearrangement uses TRBV5-6 and TRBJ2-7; 11 bases are a match to TRBD1. V shed 4 bases, J shed 3 bases, and the junction held 6 bases outside the gene matches. The CDR3 contains 15 residues. CDR1 SGHDT and CDR2 YYEEEE come from the germline V gene. Here the CDR3 reads CASSPEGTGGYEQYF. CDR3 DNA sequence: TGTGCCAGCAGCCCCGAGGGGACAGGGGGCTACGAGCAGTACTTC.

This clonotype was observed a few times. V gene TRBV5-1 combines with J gene TRBJ2-1; D may correspond to TRBD1 or TRBD2 (5 bases each). Germline-derived CDR1 and CDR2 are SGHRS and YFSETQ. The V and J ends lost 4 bases and 4 bases respectively, with 15 bases between them. The CDR3 consists of 15 residues. In nucleotides, the CDR3 is TGCGCCAGCAGCGCGGATGGGACCGTTTACAATGAGCAGTTCTTC. Amino acids: CASSADGTVYNEQFF.

This clonotype occurred many times. This sequence joins TRBV12-3 or TRBV12-4 and TRBJ2-1; D remains unclear. Trimming shortened V by 0 bases and J by 4 bases, and 4 bases separated the two germline ends. This CDR3 is 13 amino acids long. CDR3 bases: TGTGCCAGCAGTTTAGCCAGATACAATGAGCAGTTCTTC. Protein: CASSLARYNEQFF.